This TCR beta chain originates from a study of radiation and T cells in renal cell carcinoma. Whole-study findings and limits: Without pretreatment biopsies, baseline tumor clonotype presence was undetermined.

Treatment of the sample: 15 Gy SBRT to primary tumor, nephrectomy 4 weeks later. Nephrectomy followed 15 Gy stereotactic body radiation by 4 weeks. After removal of 5 bases from V and 3 bases from J, the junction contained 6 bases not matched to a gene. The CDR3 is 14 residues long. In germline, CDR1 is MDHEN, CDR2 SYDVKM. TCRdb's table, derived via immunoSEQ multiplex PCR, lists solely in-frame clones and lacks some. The repertoire holds around 9,000 clones, with roughly 60% as singletons. For this clone: The target antigen is unknown.

The sequence came from a woman aged 50 to 60 with renal cell carcinoma. The rearrangement links TRBV28 to TRBJ1-1, with 7 bases aligning to TRBD1. The starting material was tumor tissue, obtained from a patient whose treatment included radiotherapy and nephrectomy. The CDR3 loop reads CASSPPGQYTEAFF. The CDR3 DNA reads as TGTGCCAGCAGTCCCCCGGGACAGTACACTGAAGCTTTCTTT.